Here is one T cell receptor (beta chain) with its context. The data stem from a study of T cells in Graves' hyperthyroidism and ophthalmopathy. Authors of the study amplified TCR beta CDR3 regions from RNA transcripts. Carried out on the TCR CDR3, a first-round RT-PCR used the HTBI primer set. TCRdb itself ran the multiplex PCR reads through MiXCR, one entry per CDR3 protein. The sample includes hundreds of thousands of distinct CDR3 sequences, 22% of them seen just once. Disease duration was under 3 months in the ophthalmopathy patients, who also had a Clinical Activity Score of at least 3 and a NOSPECS grade of at least 4. Uncontrolled infection, other autoimmune disease, pregnancy or lactation barred patients from enrollment. CDR3 size: 17 residues. Trimming at V came to 6 bases and at J to 0 bases, leaving 12 bases not matched to a gene. The germline CDR1 and CDR2 sequences are MNHNS and SASEGT.

The sample taken for sequencing was blood. The TCR was taken from a woman aged 70-85 years with Graves' ophthalmopathy. This sequence joins TRBV6-1 and TRBJ2-3, with TRBD1 identical over 7 bases. This chain's CDR3 is CASSDDTRQGSTDTQYF. In nucleotides, the CDR3 is TGTGCCAGCAGCGACGACACCAGACAGGGTAGCACAGATACGCAGTATTTT.